Below are 8 T cell receptor beta chains sequenced from a single sample in a study of regulatory T cells in long-lasting Graves disease. Combining iRepertoire HTBI primers with Arm-PCR of CDR3 regions, the authors built TCR beta libraries. TCRdb independently ran MiXCR on the multiplex PCR reads; one entry per CDR3 protein. The sample contains about 340,000 distinct CDR3 sequences, 20% of which appear only once. The time point denotes: persistent/refractory GD, antithyroid drugs over 5 years with positive TRAb. Extracted PBMC RNA gave rise to the TCR library. The source material was peripheral blood mononuclear cells (PBMCs), sampled when the disease was refractory, from a patient treated with antithyroid drugs. These receptors were taken from a female donor with Graves disease.

This clonotype was observed a few times. The junction and the germline gene differ at one end; a read error may be behind it. The chain employs TRBV6-5 and TRBJ2-2; TRBD2 is a possible D gene (5 bases). Germline V gives CDR1 MNHEY, CDR2 SVGAGI. The CDR3 contains 14 residues. The DNA of the CDR3 is TGTGCCAGCAGTTACTCTTTCTACACCGGGGAGCTGCTTTTT. Encoded protein: CASSYSFYTGELLF.

This clonotype occurred many times. The V and J genes are TRBV6-2 or TRBV6-3 and TRBJ2-5; 7 bases fit TRBD2. Germline V gene data show CDR1 as MNHEY and CDR2 as SVGEGT. The CDR3 totals 16 residues. Trimming removed 4 bases from V and 0 bases from J; junction bases left unmatched: 8. The CDR3 region is CASSLGGRKNQETQYF. For the CDR3, the DNA is TGTGCCAGCAGTTTGGGAGGGCGCAAGAACCAAGAGACCCAGTACTTC.

This clonotype has at least ten counts. This chain connects TRBV7-2 to TRBJ1-4; D call uncertain. The CDR3 contains 14 residues. Per the germline V gene, CDR1 is SGHTA and CDR2 is FQGNSA. V lost 5 bases, J lost 7 bases, and 14 bases lay in between. The CDR3 region has the DNA TGTGCCAGCAGCATGAGGGCGGGCAGTGAAAAACTGTTTTTT. Its protein product is CASSMRAGSEKLFF.

This clonotype came up once. This chain joins TRBV9 and TRBJ2-1; 9 bases are shared with TRBD2. Germline-derived CDR1 and CDR2 are SGDLS and YYNGEE. CDR3 length equals 15 residues. V lost 0 bases and J lost 10; bases outside the gene matches: 8. The CDR3 region is CASSVGLAGVQEQFF. The CDR3 DNA follows: TGTGCCAGCAGCGTAGGATTAGCGGGAGTCCAAGAGCAGTTCTTC. Full variable domain (missing parts from reference TRBV9 and TRBJ2-1): DSGVTQTPKHLITATGQRVTLRCSPRSGDLSVYWYQQSLDQGLQFLIQYYNGEERAKGNILERFSAQQFPDLHSELNLSSLELGDSALYFCASSVGLAGVQEQFFGPGTRLTVL.

At least ten counts were recorded for this clonotype. This rearrangement joins TRBV15 to TRBJ2-7, with TRBD1 as a possible D gene (5 bases). The germline gives CDR1 LNHNV, CDR2 YYDKDF (reference sequence). The V and J ends lost 0 bases and 0 bases respectively, with 9 bases between them. This CDR3 comprises 15 residues. The CDR3 DNA sequence: TGTGCCACCAGCAGAGATCAGGGTGGCTCCTACGAGCAGTACTTC. It encodes CATSRDQGGSYEQYF.

This clonotype has only a few counts. The gene calls are TRBV11-3 and TRBJ2-7, with D unresolved. CDR1 is SGHNT and CDR2 is YENEEA in the germline V gene. The CDR3 extends over 14 amino acids. The ends were cut back, 4 bases at V and 3 bases at J, with 13 bases in the middle. DNA of the CDR3: TGTGCCAGCAGCTACGGGCAGGACCTCTACGAGCAGTACTTC. Encoded protein: CASSYGQDLYEQYF. Full variable domain (outside the CDR3, taken from reference TRBV11-3 and TRBJ2-7): EAGVVQSPRYKIIEKKQPVAFWCNPISGHNTLYWYLQNLGQGPELLIRYENEEAVDDSQLPKDRFSAERLKGVDSTLKIQPAELGDSAVYLCASSYGQDLYEQYFGPGTRLTVT.

This clonotype has ten or more counts. This chain links TRBV28 with TRBJ2-7; weak D call: TRBD2 (6 bases). The V end was cut by 5 bases, the J end by 3 bases, with 14 bases between. The V gene's germline CDR1 is MDHEN and CDR2 SYDVKM. The CDR3 loop spans 14 amino acids. CDR3 protein: CASSRTRGIYEQYF. Written as DNA, the CDR3 is TGTGCCAGCAGTAGGACGCGGGGAATCTACGAGCAGTACTTC.

In this sample, this clonotype turned up a few times. The CDR3 region has the DNA TGTGCCACCAGTGATGCTAGCGGGAGAGTCACGAACACCGGGGAGCTGTTTTTT. It yields the protein CATSDASGRVTNTGELFF. The chain employs TRBV24-1 and TRBJ2-2; 10 bases agree with TRBD2. Germline-derived CDR1 and CDR2 are KGHDR and SFDVKD. The CDR3 runs to 18 residues. V trimming: 3 bases; J trimming: 0 bases; junction bases outside the gene matches: 6.